The clone carrying this T cell receptor (beta chain) was counted only a few times. Germline CDR1 reads MNHNS; CDR2 reads SASEGT. The CDR3 is 15 amino acids. Trimming cost V 2 bases and J 5 bases; bases outside gene matches: 6. Clones were sequenced by immunoSEQ multiplex PCR, and TCRdb holds only the in-frame ones, with some missing. The sample comprises 13,000 or so clones, roughly three quarters of which are singletons, and 27% rests with the top ten. The data were taken from a study of OX40 agonist ivuxolimab in advanced cancers. Study as a whole: Ivuxolimab, an agonist antibody against OX40 (CD134), was given to patients. Males comprised 75% to 90% of the group, whose mean age was about 60 years (range about 23 to 80).

The clonotype comes from an adult with an advanced solid tumor such as melanoma, head and neck, liver or kidney cancer. This chain connects TRBV6-1 to TRBJ2-5, with 9 positions matching TRBD2. The sequencing here drew on CD4+ or CD8+ T cells sorted from blood, taken in a trial of the OX40 agonist ivuxolimab. In DNA form, the CDR3 reads TGTGCCAGCAGTGAAAGTAGCGGGAGTCCGGAGACCCAGTACTTC. It specifies CASSESSGSPETQYF.